A selection of T cell receptor beta chains follows, all from one sample in a study of metastatic and nonmetastatic thyroid tumors. TCRdb ran MiXCR on the PCR reads. The sample lists around 20,000 clones; roughly 20% were seen once. The sequenced sample consisted of adjacent normal tissue. The receptor set was obtained from a female donor with papillary thyroid cancer or a benign thyroid nodule (not recorded which). Some clones in this sample may be carry-over from other donors' samples. CDR3s leave out the opening cysteine and the closing phenylalanine or tryptophan.

>TRBV6-2/TRBV6-3
ATATGNTQY
>TRBV19
ASSMSEGYT
>TRBV9
ASSVRVTDTQY
>TRBV7-3
ASSLLAGDGNEQF
>TRBV28
ASSGGRSSYEQY
>TRBV12-3/TRBV12-4
ASRTEGAPAF
>TRBV30
AWSDRGSYEQY
>TRBV6-2/TRBV6-3
ASSYLGNEQF
>TRBV11-1
ASSPHETTQY
>TRBV4-1
ASSQAPGQGLYEQY
>TRBV3-1
ASSQGVSGRDTQY
>TRBV24-1
ATSDSDGLLNNEQL
>TRBV11-1
ANISSTGTGDEQF
>TRBV2
ASSQNERGKGYT